The 3 T cell receptor beta chains below come from one sample, sequenced in a study of memory CD4+ T cells and cytomegalovirus serostatus. The sort gate was single viable CD3+CD4+CD8-CD45RO+ cells for memory CD4+ T cells. Assay used: immunoSEQ multiplex PCR; TCRdb lists only in-frame clones, some missing. The sample holds under 55,000 clones; around 83% are singletons and the top ten take 1.4%. Specimen: memory CD4+ T cells from blood. Every receptor here comes from an adult in good health and CMV-seropositive.

This sequence joins TRBV5-1 and TRBJ1-4; 7 bases align to TRBD1. Trimming at V came to 4 bases and at J to 7 bases, leaving 7 bases not matched to a gene. Germline CDR1 reads SGHRS; CDR2 reads YFSETQ. CDR3 size: 14 residues. In DNA, the CDR3 is TGCGCCAGCAGCACAAGACAGGGTGGTGAAAAACTGTTTTTT. This translates into CASSTRQGGEKLFF.

The V and J genes are TRBV7-2 and TRBJ1-2, with no clear D. The CDR3 is 12 amino acids. Trimming took 0 bases from V and 4 from J, leaving 3 bases between them. Germline V lookup: CDR1 SGHTA, CDR2 FQGNSA. CDR3 amino acids: CASSLASYGYTF. The CDR3 DNA sequence: TGTGCCAGCAGCTTAGCGTCCTATGGCTACACCTTC.

The rearrangement uses TRBV7-3 and TRBJ2-1; no firm D call. Germline V gives CDR1 SGHTA, CDR2 FQGTGA. The CDR3 has 15 amino acids. Trimming cost V 0 bases and J 6 bases, with 12 bases left between them. Here the CDR3 DNA reads TGTGCCAGCAGCTTAACAGGTCTAGTGGGCAATGAGCAGTTCTTC. Amino acid sequence: CASSLTGLVGNEQFF.